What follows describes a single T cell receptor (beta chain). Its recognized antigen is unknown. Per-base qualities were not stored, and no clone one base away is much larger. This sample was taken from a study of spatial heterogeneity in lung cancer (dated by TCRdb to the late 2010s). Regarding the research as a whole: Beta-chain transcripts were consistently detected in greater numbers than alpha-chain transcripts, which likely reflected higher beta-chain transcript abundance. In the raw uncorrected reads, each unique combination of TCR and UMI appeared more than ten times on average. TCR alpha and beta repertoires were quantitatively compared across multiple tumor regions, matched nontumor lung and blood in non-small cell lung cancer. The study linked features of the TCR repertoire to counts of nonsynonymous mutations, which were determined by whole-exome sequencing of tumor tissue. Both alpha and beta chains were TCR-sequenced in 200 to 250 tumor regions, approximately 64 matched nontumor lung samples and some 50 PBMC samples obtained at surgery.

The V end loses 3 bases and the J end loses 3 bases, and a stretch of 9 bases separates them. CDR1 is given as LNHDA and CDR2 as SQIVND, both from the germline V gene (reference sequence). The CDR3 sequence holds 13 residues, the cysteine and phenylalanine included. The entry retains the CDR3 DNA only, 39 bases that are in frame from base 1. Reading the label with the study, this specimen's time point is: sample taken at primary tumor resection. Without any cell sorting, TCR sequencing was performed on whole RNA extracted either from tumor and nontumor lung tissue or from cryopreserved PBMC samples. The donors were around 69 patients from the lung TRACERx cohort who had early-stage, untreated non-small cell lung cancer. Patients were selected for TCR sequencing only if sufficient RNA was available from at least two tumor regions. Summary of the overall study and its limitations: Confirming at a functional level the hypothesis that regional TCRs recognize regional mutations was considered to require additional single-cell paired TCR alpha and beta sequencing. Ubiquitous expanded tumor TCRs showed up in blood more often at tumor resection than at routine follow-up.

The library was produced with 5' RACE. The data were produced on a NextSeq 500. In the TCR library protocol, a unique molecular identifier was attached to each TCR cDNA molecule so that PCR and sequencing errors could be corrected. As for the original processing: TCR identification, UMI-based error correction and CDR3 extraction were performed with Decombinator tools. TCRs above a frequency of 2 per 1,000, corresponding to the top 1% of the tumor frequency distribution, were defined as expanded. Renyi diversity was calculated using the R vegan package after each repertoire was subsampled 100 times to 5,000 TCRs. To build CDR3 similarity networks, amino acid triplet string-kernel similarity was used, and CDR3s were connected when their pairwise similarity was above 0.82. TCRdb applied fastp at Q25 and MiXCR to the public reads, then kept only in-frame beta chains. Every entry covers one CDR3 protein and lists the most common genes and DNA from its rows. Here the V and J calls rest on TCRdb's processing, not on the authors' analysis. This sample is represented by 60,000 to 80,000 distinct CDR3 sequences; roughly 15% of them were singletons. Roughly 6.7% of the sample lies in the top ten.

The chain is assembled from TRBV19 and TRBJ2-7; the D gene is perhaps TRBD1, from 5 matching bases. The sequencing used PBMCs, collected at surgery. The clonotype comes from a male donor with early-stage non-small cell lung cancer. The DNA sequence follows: TGTGCCAGTAGTATGGGGCTATTCTACGAGCAGTACTTC. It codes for CASSMGLFYEQYF.